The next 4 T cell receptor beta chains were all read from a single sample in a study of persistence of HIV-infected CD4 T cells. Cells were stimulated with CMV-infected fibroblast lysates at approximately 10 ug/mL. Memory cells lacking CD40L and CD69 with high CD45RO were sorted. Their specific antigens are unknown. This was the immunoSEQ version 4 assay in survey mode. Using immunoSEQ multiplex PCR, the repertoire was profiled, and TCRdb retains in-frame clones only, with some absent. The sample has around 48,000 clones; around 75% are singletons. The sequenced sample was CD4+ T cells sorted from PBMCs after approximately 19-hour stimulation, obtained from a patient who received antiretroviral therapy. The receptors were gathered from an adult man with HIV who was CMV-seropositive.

The CDR3 DNA sequence: TGCGCCAGCAGCTACGGTACAGGCAGCTTCTCCTACGAGCAGTACTTC. This encodes CASSYGTGSFSYEQYF. The J gene is TRBJ2-7, the V gene TRBV5-1, with D maybe TRBD1 (5 bases). Germline V gives CDR1 SGHRS, CDR2 YFSETQ. The length of the CDR3 is 16 residues. Trimming took off 3 bases at V and 0 bases at J, with 16 bases between the two ends.

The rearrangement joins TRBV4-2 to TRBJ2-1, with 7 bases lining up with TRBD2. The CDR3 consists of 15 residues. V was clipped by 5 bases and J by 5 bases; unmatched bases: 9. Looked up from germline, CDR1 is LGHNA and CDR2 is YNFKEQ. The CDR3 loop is CASSWSGVGHNEQFF. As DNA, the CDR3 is TGTGCCAGCAGCTGGAGCGGGGTGGGGCACAATGAGCAGTTCTTC.

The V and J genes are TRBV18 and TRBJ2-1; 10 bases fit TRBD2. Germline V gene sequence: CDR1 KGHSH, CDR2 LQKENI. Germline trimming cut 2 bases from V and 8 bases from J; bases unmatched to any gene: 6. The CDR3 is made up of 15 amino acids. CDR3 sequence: CASSPTASGSDEQFF. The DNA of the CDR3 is TGTGCCAGCTCACCAACGGCTAGCGGGAGCGATGAGCAGTTCTTC. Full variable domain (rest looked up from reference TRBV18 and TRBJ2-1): NAGVMQNPRHLVRRRGQEARLRCSPMKGHSHVYWYRQLPEEGLKFMVYLQKENIIDESGMPKERFSAEFPKEGPSILRIQQVVRGDSAAYFCASSPTASGSDEQFFGPGTRLTVL.

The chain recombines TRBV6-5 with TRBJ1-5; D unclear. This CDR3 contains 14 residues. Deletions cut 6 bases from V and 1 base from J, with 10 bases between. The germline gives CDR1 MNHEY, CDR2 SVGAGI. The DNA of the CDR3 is TGTGCCAGCAGAATCGACGGGAGCAATCAGCCCCAGCATTTT. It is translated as CASRIDGSNQPQHF.